This T cell receptor (beta chain) emerged from a study of T cells after yellow fever vaccination. TCRdb analysed the 5' RACE reads with MiXCR anew, one entry per CDR3 protein. This table has 600,000 to 750,000 distinct CDR3 sequences, roughly 12% appearing once. The V end lost 4 bases, the J end lost 5 bases, and 4 bases lay between the germline ends. This CDR3 has 11 amino acids. This clonotype was seen repeatedly, ten times or more. The TCR was taken from a young man who received the YFV17D yellow fever vaccine. This specimen was PBMCs, taken on the day of the yellow fever booster vaccination. The chain uses TRBV12-3 or TRBV12-4 and TRBJ2-3; no reliable D call. The DNA for the CDR3 is TGTGCCAGCAGTTGGGGAGATACGCAGTATTTT. Amino acid sequence: CASSWGDTQYF.